Listed below are T cell receptor beta chains from one sample, sequenced in a study of blood T cell repertoires in COVID-19. Sequenced by immunoSEQ multiplex PCR; TCRdb stores in-frame clones only, minus some. The table has some 150,000 clones, around 81% seen once. The sequenced sample was peripheral blood. These receptors all stem from a woman in her thirties or forties with active or convalescent COVID-19. Both conserved end residues are part of each CDR3. The order of the fields is D gene, V gene, J gene, CDR3 DNA, CDR3 protein. D genes are given only for firm matches.

-	TRBV6-5	TRBJ1-4	TGTGCCATCATGCAGACTACTAATGAAAAACTGTTTTTT	CAIMQTTNEKLFF
-	TRBV2	TRBJ1-2	TGTGCCAGCAGTGAAGCGGGTAGGGGCCCGTATGGCTACACCTTC	CASSEAGRGPYGYTF
-	TRBV9	TRBJ2-3	TGTGCCAGCAGCGTAGAAGGGACACTAAGCACAGATACGCAGTATTTT	CASSVEGTLSTDTQYF
TRBD1	TRBV5-1	TRBJ2-5	TGCGCCAGCAGCACTACCGGGACAGGGACGCCTGGGCGGACCCAGTACTTC	CASSTTGTGTPGRTQYF
TRBD1	TRBV28	TRBJ1-5	TGTGCCAGCAGTTTAGTCCCCAGGACAGGGGTAAATCAGCCCCAGCATTTT	CASSLVPRTGVNQPQHF
-	TRBV4-2	TRBJ2-1	TGTGCCAGCAGCCAACCAAGAGACAATGAGCAGTTCTTC	CASSQPRDNEQFF
TRBD1	TRBV28	TRBJ2-1	TGTGCCAGCGGAACAGGGGTCTACAATGAGCAGTTCTTC	CASGTGVYNEQFF
TRBD1	TRBV30	TRBJ1-4	TGTGCCTGGACAAGGACAGGGAGTGAAAAACTGTTTTTT	CAWTRTGSEKLFF
-	TRBV30	TRBJ1-2	TGTGCCTGGAGTGTACGGGGATCAGGCGGCTACACCTTC	CAWSVRGSGGYTF
-	TRBV7-9	TRBJ1-4	TGTGCCAGCAGCAGGAACACAGGGTCGGCGGAAAAACTGTTTTTT	CASSRNTGSAEKLFF
-	TRBV19	TRBJ2-1	TGTGCCAGTAGATACAGGGCAAGCTCCTACAATGAGCAGTTCTTC	CASRYRASSYNEQFF
-	TRBV10-3	TRBJ2-5	TGTGCCATCAGTGGGGGAGACCACGGTTTCGGCGAGACCCAGTACTTC	CAISGGDHGFGETQYF
-	TRBV10-3	TRBJ1-5	TGTGCCATCAGTCGAGGTTATAGCAATCAGCCCCAGCATTTT	CAISRGYSNQPQHF
TRBD2	TRBV28	TRBJ2-7	TGTGCCAGCAGTTGGGGACTAGCGGGGGAGTCCCGGAACGAGCAGTACTTC	CASSWGLAGESRNEQYF
-	TRBV6-5	TRBJ1-5	TGTGCCAGCAGAGTCGGGGGGGAGAGTCAGCCCCAGCATTTT	CASRVGGESQPQHF